This T cell receptor beta chain stems from a study of blood T cell repertoires in COVID-19 (dated by TCRdb to about 2020). About the study as a whole: Samples covering the acute and convalescent phases of COVID-19 were provided by collaborators in the United States, Italy and Spain. The material from the prospective study consisted of cDNA or gDNA derived from T cells, B-cell-depleted T cells, or PBMCs. Subjects who had been exposed to COVID-19, were actively infected with it, or had recovered from it provided the deeply sampled blood TCRbeta repertoires that made up the dataset. The repertoires were released in a freely available public database intended as a resource for research on the immune response to SARS-CoV-2. Samples were obtained from the ongoing ImmuneRACE study (first 160 participants) and from about 1,300 subjects provided by 6 global collaborators. Nearly every sample came with metadata listing a de-identified subject ID, COVID-19 status, age in years and sex. Where available, HLA class I and class II types were taken from metadata supplied by the sample provider and were not determined by assay-based typing. Results and caveats for the whole study, not just this receptor: Clinical and demographic metadata were provided uncurated, with the amount varying by source and participant.

With respect to this clone: Its target antigen remains unknown. Base-call qualities are not available, and no considerably larger clone is one nucleotide away.

CDR1 and CDR2, per the germline V gene, are MGHRA and YSYEKL. V loses 4 bases, J loses 8 bases, and the germline ends lie 18 bases apart. Its CDR3 holds 15 amino acids, cysteine through phenylalanine. Of all the DNA, just the CDR3 is kept, 45 bases in frame from base 1. The immunoSEQ Assay, a bias-controlled multiplex PCR, was used to amplify TCRbeta CDR3 regions from genomic DNA. The published analysis was carried out like this. The number of nucleated cells in each sample was estimated by amplification of reference gene primers within the assay. To quantify the absolute abundance of each unique TCRbeta CDR3 rearrangement, sequence reads were collapsed and filtered. For each sample, productive Simpson clonality was calculated as the square root of Simpson's diversity index across productive rearrangements. TCRdb retrieved this table from immuneACCESS and kept in-frame rearrangements only. Not all clones are present; in checked studies, unresolved V genes account for under half, and no reason is known for the remainder. D and trimming were read from the DNA, whereas the V and J calls and clone size are those reported in that table. The sample table records 130,000 or so clones; approximately 86% of these occur just once. The ten largest clones represent over 8% of the sample.

Each collaborating institution followed its own protocols to collect whole blood in K2EDTA tubes. Collaborator samples were shipped for TCRbeta analysis as frozen whole blood, isolated PBMCs, or DNA extracted from either sample type. This receptor was taken from a woman aged 60-70 years with acute or convalescent COVID-19. The material sequenced was peripheral blood. The chain employs TRBV4-1 and TRBJ1-3; the D gene is perhaps TRBD1, on 6 matching bases. At the DNA level, the sequence is TGCGCCAGCAGCCTCCTCATAGGCGGGGGCCACACCATATATTTT. This encodes CASSLLIGGGHTIYF.